This T cell receptor (beta chain) was profiled in a study of post-analysis software for immune sequencing data. Study-level points and caveats: TRBV5-6, TRBV5-1 and TRBV20-1 were among five TRBV segments more frequent in patients than controls. A significant reduction in normalized Chao1 diversity was observed in multiple sclerosis patients versus controls.

There are a few counts of this clonotype. The antigen remains unidentified. Unique molecular identifiers were carried by the TCR beta cDNA libraries. Each batch of roughly 1 to 11 million T cells produced roughly 450,000 cDNA molecules. MiXCR, run by TCRdb on the PCR reads, gives a single entry per CDR3 protein. Of roughly 410,000 distinct CDR3 sequences listed, 30% to 45% were seen once; the top ten hold around an eighth. CDR3 length: 14 amino acids. Germline V gene sequence: CDR1 SGHTA, CDR2 FQGNSA. Deletions cut 5 bases from V and 5 bases from J, with 13 bases between. The TCR comes from a girl aged 5-17 years with multiple sclerosis. The sequenced sample consisted of blood. The V call is TRBV7-2, the J call TRBJ2-1; TRBD2 might be the D (5 bases). This chain's CDR3 is CASSPGVVHNEQFF. The CDR3 region has the DNA TGTGCCAGCAGCCCCGGGGTAGTCCACAATGAGCAGTTCTTC.